This TCR beta chain was captured in a study of blood T cell repertoires in COVID-19. Study as a whole: Some COVID-19 samples were acute and others convalescent; all came from the United States, Italy and Spain.

In the original workflow: The assay estimated nucleated cells by amplifying reference gene primers. Libraries were prepared by immunoSEQ multiplex PCR; TCRdb keeps only in-frame clonotypes and omits some of them. Clone size and the V and J calls come from that table; the DNA yielded D and trimming. The repertoire holds 100,000 or so clones, with 85% to 95% as singletons. The sequenced material came from peripheral blood. The TCR originated in a woman between 55 and 75 years old with active COVID-19.

In DNA, the CDR3 is TGTGCCAGCTCACCAACAGTGAACCAAGAGACCCAGTACTTC. This sequence encodes CASSPTVNQETQYF. V and J are TRBV18 and TRBJ2-5; D unresolved. This CDR3 has 14 residues. CDR1 is KGHSH and CDR2 is LQKENI in the germline V gene. Trimming stripped 2 bases from V and 0 bases from J, with 7 bases between.